A selection of T cell receptor beta chains follows, all from one sample in a study of blood T cell repertoires in COVID-19. This table comes from immunoSEQ multiplex PCR, and its TCRdb copy is limited to in-frame clones, with some not included. In the table there are tens of thousands of clones, roughly 90% of which are singletons. The sample taken for sequencing was peripheral blood. The receptors here all came from a human donor in a cohort sampled during active COVID-19. The CDR3 runs from the conserved cysteine through the conserved F or W. A D gene is named only where the DNA matches it firmly. Size is stated for part of the rows, as once, few or many counts, or as a class when the clone is expanded.

D gene | J gene | clone size | V gene | CDR3 protein | CDR3 DNA
TRBD1 | TRBJ1-1 | once | TRBV4-1 | CASSPSGTGRLEAFF | TGCGCCAGCAGCCCCTCCGGGACAGGGAGGCTTGAAGCTTTCTTT
NA | TRBJ1-5 | once | TRBV4-1 | CASSPGVGPSNQPQHF | TGCGCCAGCAGCCCGGGGGTAGGACCGAGCAATCAGCCCCAGCATTTT
TRBD1 | TRBJ2-7 | NA | TRBV5-1 | CASSTPPGQETYEQYF | TGCGCCAGCAGCACACCACCGGGACAGGAAACCTACGAGCAGTACTTC
NA | TRBJ2-3 | once | TRBV7-3 | CASSLTGVGADTQYF | TGTGCCAGCAGCTTAACGGGAGTTGGGGCAGATACGCAGTATTTT
TRBD1 | TRBJ2-7 | NA | TRBV5-4 | CASSLTGTGEYEQYF | TGTGCCAGCAGCTTAACCGGGACAGGGGAATACGAGCAGTACTTC
NA | TRBJ1-2 | NA | TRBV30 | CAYRDFRANYGYTF | TGTGCCTACCGGGACTTCAGGGCTAACTATGGCTACACCTTC
NA | TRBJ1-1 | NA | TRBV28 | CASRLPRASEAFF | TGTGCCAGCAGATTACCCAGGGCCTCTGAAGCTTTCTTT
TRBD1 | TRBJ2-5 | NA | TRBV28 | CASSQTQGVGTQYF | TGTGCCAGCAGCCAAACTCAGGGGGTAGGGACCCAGTACTTC
TRBD1 | TRBJ1-5 | NA | TRBV24-1 | CATSQTGYSQPQHF | TGTGCCACCAGCCAGACAGGGTACAGTCAGCCCCAGCATTTT
TRBD1 | TRBJ1-5 | NA | TRBV7-8 | CASSGNRGNQPQHF | TGTGCCAGCAGCGGGAACAGGGGAAATCAGCCCCAGCATTTT
NA | TRBJ2-1 | NA | TRBV12-3/TRBV12-4 | CASWANNEQFF | TGTGCCAGCTGGGCCAACAATGAGCAGTTCTTC
NA | TRBJ2-3 | once | TRBV7-2 | CASGRGFTDTQYF | TGTGCCAGCGGCCGGGGTTTCACAGATACGCAGTATTTT
TRBD1 | TRBJ1-2 | NA | TRBV3-1/TRBV3-2 | CASSPRFQGGGGYTF | TGTGCCAGCAGCCCAAGATTTCAGGGGGGTGGTGGCTACACCTTC
NA | TRBJ2-5 | NA | TRBV7-3 | CASSLTVQETQYF | TGTGCCAGCAGCTTGACAGTCCAAGAGACCCAGTACTTC
NA | TRBJ1-4 | NA | TRBV15 | CATSREYARKLFF | TGTGCCACCAGCAGAGAGTACGCGCGAAAACTGTTTTTT
TRBD1 | TRBJ2-5 | NA | TRBV5-1 | CASGTGGEETQYF | TGCGCCAGCGGGACAGGGGGCGAAGAGACCCAGTACTTC
NA | TRBJ1-2 | NA | TRBV19 | CASSIGARDYGYTF | TGTGCCAGTAGTATTGGTGCGAGGGACTATGGCTACACCTTC